This TCR beta chain derives from a study of blood T cell repertoires in COVID-19. The protocol was immunoSEQ multiplex PCR, while the TCRdb copy is restricted to in-frame clones and leaves out a portion. The sample consists of just over 200,000 clones, around 80% of them appearing once. This clone was observed once. The V gene's germline CDR1 is SNHLY and CDR2 FYNNEI. The CDR3 is made up of 20 amino acids. V dropped 4 bases and J dropped 1; count of bases not matched to a gene: 12. The sample taken for sequencing was peripheral blood. This clonotype was obtained from a woman aged 70-85 years with acute or convalescent COVID-19. V is TRBV2 and J is TRBJ2-6; 11 bases fit TRBD2. DNA for the CDR3: TGTGCCAGCAGTGTCAAGGTTTTGGCTAGCGGGAGGTCTGGGGCCAACGTCCTGACTTTC. This encodes CASSVKVLASGRSGANVLTF.